A single sample is the source of the 16 T cell receptor beta chains below, sequenced in a study of identifying expanded T cells in peripheral blood. The assay was immunoSEQ multiplex PCR, and TCRdb's table has in-frame clones only and misses some. Here the sample spans some 70,000 clones, 90% being singletons. The sequenced sample was blood. Receptors originate from a person aged 18 to 70 in good health.

The chain's CDR3 is CASSPMLAGGSTDTQYF. For the CDR3, the DNA is TGTGCCAGCAGCCCTATGTTAGCGGGGGGGAGCACAGATACGCAGTATTTT. The J gene is TRBJ2-3, the V gene TRBV5-4; 11 bases are shared with TRBD2. The CDR3 runs 17 residues. Germline CDR1 is SGHNT and CDR2 is YYREEE (reference sequence). The J segment lost 0 bases and the V segment lost 4 bases, leaving 7 bases of the junction unmatched.

V is TRBV9 and J is TRBJ2-3, with 11 nucleotides matching TRBD1. The CDR3 covers 15 residues. Germline lookup yields CDR1 SGDLS and CDR2 YYNGEE. After removal of 4 bases from V and 3 bases from J, the junction contained 4 bases not matched to a gene. CDR3 in DNA: TGTGCCAGCAGCTTCGGACAGGGGGCAACAGATACGCAGTATTTT. Translating it yields CASSFGQGATDTQYF.

The chain links TRBV28 to TRBJ2-2; the match to TRBD2 covers 11 bases. V lost 8 bases and J lost 5; bases outside the gene matches: 7. This CDR3 spans 15 amino acids. The V gene's germline CDR1 is MDHEN and CDR2 SYDVKM. The CDR3 here is CASRLRTSGTGELFF. In DNA, the CDR3 is TGTGCCAGCCGATTAAGGACTAGCGGGACCGGGGAGCTGTTTTTT.

This rearrangement joins TRBV2 to TRBJ2-1; D not resolved. Germline values: CDR1 SNHLY, CDR2 FYNNEI. The CDR3 length is 15 residues. The ends were cut back, 7 bases at V and 9 bases at J, with 22 bases in the middle. The CDR3 is CASTGTRSPGGEQFF. DNA of the CDR3: TGTGCCAGCACAGGCACCCGGAGTCCCGGTGGTGAGCAGTTCTTC.

The chain carries TRBV19 and TRBJ2-5, with 10 bases aligning to TRBD2. Germline trimming cut 8 bases from V and 5 bases from J; bases unmatched to any gene: 8. The CDR3 consists of 14 residues. Germline V CDR1 and CDR2: LNHDA, SQIVND (reference sequence). CDR3 region: CASYSGGAGETQYF. The CDR3 DNA sequence: TGTGCCAGTTACAGCGGGGGGGCAGGGGAGACCCAGTACTTC.

The chain uses TRBV13 and TRBJ2-3; D is ambiguous. V lost 4 bases and J 0 bases, leaving 8 bases between the germline ends. Germline-derived CDR1 and CDR2 are PRHDT and FYEKMQ (reference sequence). The CDR3 extends over 14 amino acids. This CDR3 reads CASSSFSSTDTQYF. The CDR3 DNA reads as TGTGCCAGCAGCTCTTTCTCTAGCACAGATACGCAGTATTTT.

This clone was seen only once. V gene TRBV10-3 combines with J gene TRBJ2-3; D unclear. CDR1 ENHRY and CDR2 SYGVKD come from the germline V gene. The germline V and J ends were trimmed by 3 bases and 4 bases, with 11 bases remaining between them. This CDR3 region has 14 residues. The CDR3 nucleotides read TGTGCCATCAGTGAAGGCGGTTTTGCAGATACGCAGTATTTT. Its protein is CAISEGGFADTQYF.

The J gene is TRBJ1-1, the V gene TRBV5-1, with TRBD1 matching 7 bases. The germline CDR1 and CDR2 sequences are SGHRS and YFSETQ. J was trimmed by 3 bases and V by 2 bases; bases with no gene match: 7. The length of the CDR3 is 15 residues. The CDR3 here is CASSLSSRGDTEAFF. The CDR3 DNA follows: TGCGCCAGCAGCTTATCGTCCAGGGGGGACACTGAAGCTTTCTTT.

The gene calls are TRBV2 and TRBJ2-2, with 9 bases identical to TRBD1. From germline, CDR1 is SNHLY and CDR2 FYNNEI. The CDR3 loop spans 15 amino acids. J was trimmed by 6 bases and V by 2 bases; bases with no gene match: 4. CDR3 in amino acids: CASSENRGLAGELFF. CDR3 nucleotides: TGTGCCAGCAGTGAAAACAGGGGGCTCGCCGGGGAGCTGTTTTTT.

In its sample, this clone was seen once. The V gene is TRBV9, the J gene TRBJ1-1; D possibly corresponds to TRBD1 (6 bases). Germline V lookup: CDR1 SGDLS, CDR2 YYNGEE. Trimming took 4 bases from V and 0 from J, leaving 13 bases between them. This CDR3 has 15 amino acids. CDR3 in amino acids: CASSSTGQLNTEAFF. The CDR3 bases are TGTGCCAGCAGCTCTACCGGACAGTTGAACACTGAAGCTTTCTTT.

The chain uses TRBV9 and TRBJ2-3; unclear D gene. Trimming left V 0 bases short and J 8 bases short, with 4 bases between. In germline, CDR1 is SGDLS, CDR2 YYNGEE. The CDR3 loop spans 11 amino acids. CDR3 sequence reads: CASSVEGTQYF. CDR3 nucleotides: TGTGCCAGCAGCGTAGAAGGTACGCAGTATTTT.

This rearrangement joins TRBV2 to TRBJ1-3; D is possibly TRBD1 (6 bases). The V gene's germline CDR1 is SNHLY and CDR2 FYNNEI. The germline V and J ends were trimmed by 7 bases and 0 bases, with 16 bases remaining between them. The CDR3 sequence is 16 residues long. The CDR3 nucleotides are TGTGCCAGCACCAGAGACAGGCCTTCCTCTGGAAACACCATATATTTT. It is translated as CASTRDRPSSGNTIYF.

The chain employs TRBV7-9 and TRBJ2-2; D is tentatively TRBD1 or TRBD2 (5 bases each). Germline values: CDR1 SEHNR, CDR2 FQNEAQ (reference sequence). The CDR3 consists of 16 residues. Trimming left V 3 bases short and J 5 bases short, with 16 bases between. CDR3 amino acids: CASSFRDRLGTGELFF. The CDR3 nucleotides read TGTGCCAGCAGCTTCCGGGACCGCCTGGGAACCGGGGAGCTGTTTTTT.

The V and J genes are TRBV6-1 and TRBJ2-2; 9 bases are a match to TRBD2. The trim removed 0 bases at V and 5 bases at J, leaving 4 bases unmatched. Germline V CDR1 and CDR2: MNHNS, SASEGT. This CDR3 has 16 residues. As DNA, the CDR3 is TGTGCCAGCAGTGAAGCTCTAGCGGGACAGACCGGGGAGCTGTTTTTT. Amino acids: CASSEALAGQTGELFF.

This chain links TRBV10-3 with TRBJ1-2, with D unclear. Germline CDR1 reads ENHRY; CDR2 reads SYGVKD. V was shortened by 0 bases and J by 5 bases, with 7 bases between the two germline ends. The CDR3 has 13 amino acids. In DNA, the CDR3 is TGTGCCATCAGTGAGTCGAGAGAGTATGGCTACACCTTC. This gives the protein CAISESREYGYTF.

This clone was seen only once. The rearrangement joins TRBV28 to TRBJ1-1; 10 bases match TRBD1. The CDR3 is made up of 15 amino acids. With 4 bases clipped from V and 0 bases from J, the junction kept 2 bases outside the gene matches. CDR1 and CDR2 (germline): MDHEN, SYDVKM. Here the CDR3 DNA reads TGTGCCAGCAGTTCGACAGGGGGCATGAACACTGAAGCTTTCTTT. Its protein is CASSSTGGMNTEAFF.